The clone carrying this T cell receptor (beta chain) has just a few counts. This record comes from a study of radiation and T cells in renal cell carcinoma. At the level of the study: Nephrectomy followed 15 Gy stereotactic body radiation by 4 weeks.

Germline CDR1 reads SGHDN; CDR2 reads FVKESK. This CDR3 is built from 14 residues. With 2 bases clipped from V and 5 bases from J, the junction kept 6 bases outside the gene matches. Profiling relied on immunoSEQ multiplex PCR, and the TCRdb table lists in-frame clones only, not all of them. The sample shows some 72,000 clones, 82% of them seen only once. Stated time point: blood 2 weeks post-SBRT. The treatment: 15 Gy SBRT to primary tumor, nephrectomy 4 weeks later. The patient's renal cell carcinoma had clear cell pathology. Sequences were derived from blood, sampled from a patient whose treatment included radiotherapy and nephrectomy. This chain connects TRBV14 to TRBJ2-7; 7 bases are a match to TRBD1. The TCR comes from a man aged 55 to 70 with renal cell carcinoma. This chain's CDR3 is CASSQRDSINEQYF. CDR3 coding DNA: TGTGCCAGCAGCCAACGGGACAGTATCAACGAGCAGTACTTC. Full variable domain (outside the CDR3, taken from reference TRBV14 and TRBJ2-7): EAGVTQFPSHSVIEKGQTVTLRCDPISGHDNLYWYRRVMGKEIKFLLHFVKESKQDESGMPNNRFLAERTGGTYSTLKVQPAELEDSGVYFCASSQRDSINEQYFGPGTRLTVT.